What follows describes a single TCR beta chain. The source of the sample is a study of control samples from healthy donors and cancer patients. The repertoire was sequenced with immunoSEQ multiplex PCR; TCRdb's copy has only in-frame clones and lacks some. The table for this sample gives about 190,000 clones. Germline V gives CDR1 SGHRS, CDR2 YFSETQ. CDR3 length: 15 residues. V shed 7 bases and J shed 4 bases, with 18 bases lying between them. Sequences were obtained from blood. The receptor's source is a woman in her twenties or thirties in good health. This chain connects TRBV5-1 to TRBJ1-5; D ambiguous. CDR3 sequence (DNA): TGCGCCAGCCGCCGGGCCCCTGTCGAGAATCAGCCCCAGCATTTT. Its protein is CASRRAPVENQPQHF.